This T cell receptor beta chain was recovered during a study of blood T cells in healthy people across ages. Primed by a sample-barcoded 5' primer and a J-beta primer mix, a second PCR proceeded for 7 to 11 cycles. TCRdb passed the 5' RACE reads through MiXCR, listing each CDR3 protein once. The table has around 1,000,000 distinct CDR3 sequences, approximately 38% seen once. Drawn from each donor were approximately 9.2 milliliters of peripheral blood. In regard to this clonotype: As yet, its antigen is unknown. A read error may account for a junction end that differs from germline.

Findings and limits, study-wide: Diversity was higher, and naive CD4+ cells more numerous, in long-lived donors than in aged donors. Older individuals had lower TCR beta diversity per million T cells (the decline was roughly linear).

Germline CDR1 reads SEHNR; CDR2 reads FQNEAQ (reference sequence). The CDR3 contains 15 residues. V and J are TRBV7-9 and TRBJ2-3; the D call may be TRBD1 or TRBD2 (5 bases each). Sequenced material: blood. The clonotype comes from a man aged 18 to 29 in good health. The CDR3 here is CTSSFGTLLPDTQYF. In DNA form, the CDR3 reads TGTACCAGCAGCTTCGGGACCCTTCTTCCAGATACACAGTATTTT.